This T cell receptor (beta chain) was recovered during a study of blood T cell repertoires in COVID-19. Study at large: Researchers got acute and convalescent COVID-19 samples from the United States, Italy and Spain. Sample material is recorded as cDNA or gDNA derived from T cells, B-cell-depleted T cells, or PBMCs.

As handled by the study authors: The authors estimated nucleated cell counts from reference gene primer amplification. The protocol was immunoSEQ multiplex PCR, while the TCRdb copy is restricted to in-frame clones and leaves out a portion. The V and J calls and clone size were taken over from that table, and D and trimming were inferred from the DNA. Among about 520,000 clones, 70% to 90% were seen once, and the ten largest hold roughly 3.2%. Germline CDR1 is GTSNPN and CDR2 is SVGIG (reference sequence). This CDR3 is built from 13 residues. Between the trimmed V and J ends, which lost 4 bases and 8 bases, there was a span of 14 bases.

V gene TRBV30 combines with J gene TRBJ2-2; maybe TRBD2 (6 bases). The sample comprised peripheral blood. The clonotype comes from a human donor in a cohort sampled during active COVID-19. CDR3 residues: CAWKRRGRGELFF. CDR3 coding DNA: TGTGCCTGGAAGAGGAGGGGTAGAGGGGAGCTGTTTTTT.